A selection of T cell receptor beta chains follows, all from one sample in a study of cytotoxic CD8 clonotypes in ibrutinib-treated CLL. Data came from immunoSEQ multiplex PCR; TCRdb stores just in-frame clones and leaves some out. The sample lists some 140,000 clones, more than 85% occurring once. The material sequenced was PBMCs, taken after 12 months of ibrutinib treatment. The receptors were gathered from a human donor with chronic lymphocytic leukemia. Both conserved end residues are part of each CDR3. Fields, in order: D gene, V gene, J gene, clone size, CDR3 protein, CDR3 DNA. A D gene is named only where the DNA matches it firmly. Not every row has a clone size; where given, it reads once, few, many or a size class.

d_call: .
v_call: TRBV2
j_call: TRBJ1-4
clone_size: .
cdr3_aa: CASSALRSNSATNEKLFF
cdr3_nt: TGTGCCAGCAGCGCCCTCCGATCCAACAGTGCAACTAATGAAAAACTGTTTTTT

d_call: TRBD1
v_call: TRBV7-9
j_call: TRBJ2-4
clone_size: .
cdr3_aa: CASSLVQGAAKNIQYF
cdr3_nt: TGTGCCAGCAGCTTAGTACAGGGGGCAGCCAAAAACATTCAGTACTTC

d_call: .
v_call: TRBV9
j_call: TRBJ2-1
clone_size: .
cdr3_aa: CASRGPEPFNEQFF
cdr3_nt: TGTGCCAGCAGGGGACCGGAACCATTCAATGAGCAGTTCTTC

d_call: .
v_call: TRBV14
j_call: TRBJ2-7
clone_size: .
cdr3_aa: CASSQVHRVGEQYF
cdr3_nt: TGTGCCAGCAGCCAAGTTCACAGGGTTGGCGAGCAGTACTTC

d_call: .
v_call: TRBV11-3
j_call: TRBJ2-7
clone_size: .
cdr3_aa: CASSPKRTGAYEQYF
cdr3_nt: TGTGCCAGCAGCCCCAAAAGGACCGGGGCCTACGAGCAGTACTTC

d_call: TRBD1
v_call: TRBV6-5
j_call: TRBJ2-7
clone_size: .
cdr3_aa: CASSYLGTEFSYEQYF
cdr3_nt: TGTGCCAGCAGTTACTTAGGGACAGAGTTCTCCTACGAGCAGTACTTC

d_call: .
v_call: TRBV6-5
j_call: TRBJ2-7
clone_size: .
cdr3_aa: CASSPEDNYGYEQYF
cdr3_nt: TGTGCCAGCAGTCCGGAGGACAACTACGGGTACGAGCAGTACTTC

d_call: .
v_call: TRBV27
j_call: TRBJ1-5
clone_size: few
cdr3_aa: CATSPLRRLSNQPQHF
cdr3_nt: TGTGCCACCTCCCCACTGCGAAGACTTAGCAATCAGCCCCAGCATTTT

d_call: TRBD2
v_call: TRBV5-1
j_call: TRBJ2-3
clone_size: .
cdr3_aa: CASSLGAGSTDTQYF
cdr3_nt: TGCGCCAGCAGCTTGGGAGCGGGAAGCACAGATACGCAGTATTTT

d_call: .
v_call: TRBV5-1
j_call: TRBJ1-5
clone_size: .
cdr3_aa: CASSLGYQGSNQPQHF
cdr3_nt: TGCGCCAGCAGCTTGGGCTACCAGGGGAGCAATCAGCCCCAGCATTTT

d_call: .
v_call: TRBV6-5
j_call: TRBJ2-1
clone_size: .
cdr3_aa: CASSYSRLDAEQFF
cdr3_nt: TGTGCCAGCAGTTACTCGAGGCTAGATGCTGAGCAGTTCTTC

d_call: .
v_call: TRBV7-3
j_call: TRBJ1-5
clone_size: .
cdr3_aa: CASSVDLNQPQHF
cdr3_nt: TGTGCCAGCAGCGTCGACCTCAATCAGCCCCAGCATTTT

d_call: TRBD2
v_call: TRBV29-1
j_call: TRBJ2-2
clone_size: .
cdr3_aa: CSVEGSGTSGRSHTGELFF
cdr3_nt: TGCAGCGTTGAGGGATCCGGGACTAGCGGGAGATCGCACACCGGGGAGCTGTTTTTT

d_call: .
v_call: TRBV11-2
j_call: TRBJ1-1
clone_size: .
cdr3_aa: CASKKSGKRTEAFF
cdr3_nt: TGTGCCAGCAAAAAATCCGGAAAAAGGACTGAAGCTTTCTTT

d_call: .
v_call: TRBV18
j_call: TRBJ2-7
clone_size: .
cdr3_aa: CASQEGLSYEQYF
cdr3_nt: TGTGCCAGCCAGGAGGGGCTCTCCTACGAGCAGTACTTC

d_call: .
v_call: TRBV7-3
j_call: TRBJ2-7
clone_size: .
cdr3_aa: CASSQTPPGEQYF
cdr3_nt: TGTGCCAGCAGCCAGACTCCTCCGGGGGAGCAGTACTTC

d_call: TRBD2
v_call: TRBV29-1
j_call: TRBJ2-7
clone_size: .
cdr3_aa: CSVETSASEQYF
cdr3_nt: TGCAGCGTTGAGACTAGCGCCAGCGAGCAGTACTTC

d_call: .
v_call: TRBV6-5
j_call: TRBJ1-2
clone_size: .
cdr3_aa: CASSYSGQPNYGYTF
cdr3_nt: TGTGCCAGCAGTTACTCCGGACAGCCTAACTATGGCTACACCTTC

d_call: .
v_call: TRBV18
j_call: TRBJ2-7
clone_size: .
cdr3_aa: CASSPLGDYEQYF
cdr3_nt: TGTGCCAGCTCACCACTGGGAGATTACGAGCAGTACTTC

d_call: TRBD1
v_call: TRBV5-3
j_call: TRBJ1-2
clone_size: .
cdr3_aa: CARSFFRGRDGYTF
cdr3_nt: TGTGCCAGAAGCTTTTTCAGGGGGCGGGATGGCTACACCTTC

d_call: .
v_call: TRBV18
j_call: TRBJ2-1
clone_size: .
cdr3_aa: CASSPARYNEQFF
cdr3_nt: TGTGCCAGCTCACCAGCGCGGTACAATGAGCAGTTCTTC

d_call: .
v_call: TRBV25-1
j_call: TRBJ1-3
clone_size: .
cdr3_aa: CASSLSVNTIYF
cdr3_nt: TGTGCCAGCAGCCTTAGCGTAAACACCATATATTTT

d_call: .
v_call: TRBV28
j_call: TRBJ2-7
clone_size: .
cdr3_aa: CASSLPHNYEQYF
cdr3_nt: TGTGCCAGCAGCCTTCCCCATAACTACGAGCAGTACTTC

d_call: .
v_call: TRBV28
j_call: TRBJ2-2
clone_size: .
cdr3_aa: CASSLEGDTKGGELFF
cdr3_nt: TGTGCCAGCAGTTTAGAGGGGGATACTAAAGGCGGGGAGCTGTTTTTT

d_call: TRBD2
v_call: TRBV27
j_call: TRBJ2-3
clone_size: .
cdr3_aa: CASSLARLAGFTDTQYF
cdr3_nt: TGTGCCAGCAGTTTAGCAAGACTAGCGGGCTTTACAGATACGCAGTATTTT

d_call: TRBD2
v_call: TRBV7-8
j_call: TRBJ2-1
clone_size: .
cdr3_aa: CASSSNEGREGQFF
cdr3_nt: TGTGCCAGCAGCTCCAACGAGGGACGGGAGGGGCAGTTCTTC

d_call: .
v_call: TRBV28
j_call: TRBJ1-5
clone_size: .
cdr3_aa: CASRSNQPQHF
cdr3_nt: TGTGCCAGCAGGAGCAATCAGCCCCAGCATTTT

d_call: .
v_call: TRBV19
j_call: TRBJ1-4
clone_size: .
cdr3_aa: CASSIPDSNEKLFF
cdr3_nt: TGTGCCAGTAGTATCCCGGACAGCAATGAAAAACTGTTTTTT

d_call: .
v_call: TRBV29-1
j_call: TRBJ2-1
clone_size: .
cdr3_aa: CSGKSQGDNEQFF
cdr3_nt: TGCAGCGGGAAAAGTCAAGGGGACAATGAGCAGTTCTTC

d_call: .
v_call: TRBV4-1
j_call: TRBJ2-7
clone_size: .
cdr3_aa: CASSPSFGLGAYEQYF
cdr3_nt: TGCGCCAGCAGCCCATCTTTCGGTCTGGGGGCCTACGAGCAGTACTTC

d_call: TRBD1
v_call: TRBV30
j_call: TRBJ1-2
clone_size: .
cdr3_aa: CAWSATGVLTF
cdr3_nt: TGTGCCTGGAGTGCCACAGGGGTCCTCACCTTC

d_call: .
v_call: TRBV6-5
j_call: TRBJ2-6
clone_size: .
cdr3_aa: CASRAGSSGANVLTF
cdr3_nt: TGTGCCAGCAGGGCTGGGAGCTCTGGGGCCAACGTCCTGACTTTC

d_call: TRBD1
v_call: TRBV5-1
j_call: TRBJ2-5
clone_size: .
cdr3_aa: CASSSTDREQETQYF
cdr3_nt: TGCGCCAGCAGCTCAACGGACAGGGAACAAGAGACCCAGTACTTC

d_call: TRBD1
v_call: TRBV7-9
j_call: TRBJ1-2
clone_size: .
cdr3_aa: CASSDRESYGYTF
cdr3_nt: TGTGCCAGCAGCGACAGGGAGAGTTATGGCTACACCTTC

d_call: TRBD2
v_call: TRBV18
j_call: TRBJ2-7
clone_size: .
cdr3_aa: CASSPGGGPSYEQYF
cdr3_nt: TGTGCCAGCTCACCAGGGGGGGGACCCTCCTACGAGCAGTACTTC

d_call: .
v_call: TRBV5-1
j_call: TRBJ2-2
clone_size: .
cdr3_aa: CASSQGNTGELFF
cdr3_nt: TGCGCCAGCAGCCAGGGGAACACCGGGGAGCTGTTTTTT

d_call: TRBD2
v_call: TRBV18
j_call: TRBJ2-3
clone_size: .
cdr3_aa: CASSPRYGTSGTFTDTQYF
cdr3_nt: TGTGCCAGCTCACCGAGGTATGGGACTAGCGGGACCTTCACAGATACGCAGTATTTT

d_call: TRBD1
v_call: TRBV19
j_call: TRBJ1-1
clone_size: .
cdr3_aa: CASSISGGRTEAFF
cdr3_nt: TGTGCCAGTAGTATTTCAGGGGGCAGGACTGAAGCTTTCTTT

d_call: .
v_call: TRBV6-5
j_call: TRBJ2-7
clone_size: .
cdr3_aa: CASSYGGTYEQYF
cdr3_nt: TGTGCCAGCAGTTACGGGGGTACCTACGAGCAGTACTTC

d_call: .
v_call: TRBV30
j_call: TRBJ1-1
clone_size: .
cdr3_aa: CAWIPGLDTEAFF
cdr3_nt: TGTGCCTGGATCCCTGGGTTGGACACTGAAGCTTTCTTT

d_call: .
v_call: TRBV30
j_call: TRBJ2-7
clone_size: .
cdr3_aa: CAWSPRGRGYEQYF
cdr3_nt: TGTGCCTGGAGTCCCCGGGGGCGCGGCTACGAGCAGTACTTC

d_call: .
v_call: TRBV6-5
j_call: TRBJ1-3
clone_size: .
cdr3_aa: CASSYLGGSGNTIYF
cdr3_nt: TGTGCCAGCAGCTACTTGGGGGGATCTGGAAACACCATATATTTT

d_call: .
v_call: TRBV25-1
j_call: TRBJ1-2
clone_size: once
cdr3_aa: CASSGPFGGVGYGYTF
cdr3_nt: TGTGCCAGCAGTGGACCCTTTGGGGGAGTTGGCTATGGCTACACCTTC

d_call: .
v_call: TRBV11-1
j_call: TRBJ2-2
clone_size: .
cdr3_aa: CASSLAVDGTGELFF
cdr3_nt: TGTGCCAGCAGCTTAGCCGTGGATGGGACCGGGGAGCTGTTTTTT

d_call: .
v_call: TRBV2
j_call: TRBJ1-1
clone_size: .
cdr3_aa: CASSGGANTEAFF
cdr3_nt: TGTGCCAGCAGTGGGGGCGCGAACACTGAAGCTTTCTTT

d_call: .
v_call: TRBV6-5
j_call: TRBJ2-7
clone_size: .
cdr3_aa: CACSPAPNYEQYF
cdr3_nt: TGTGCCTGTTCTCCCGCACCGAACTACGAGCAGTACTTC

d_call: TRBD1
v_call: TRBV5-4
j_call: TRBJ1-5
clone_size: .
cdr3_aa: CASSLDRQGVQPQHF
cdr3_nt: TGTGCCAGCAGCTTGGATCGACAGGGAGTTCAGCCCCAGCATTTT

d_call: .
v_call: TRBV30
j_call: TRBJ1-1
clone_size: .
cdr3_aa: CAWRRAGPNTEAFF
cdr3_nt: TGTGCCTGGAGGAGGGCAGGGCCGAACACTGAAGCTTTCTTT

d_call: .
v_call: TRBV27
j_call: TRBJ2-1
clone_size: .
cdr3_aa: CASSRTRYNEQFF
cdr3_nt: TGTGCCAGCAGTCGGACTCGATACAATGAGCAGTTCTTC

d_call: TRBD2
v_call: TRBV28
j_call: TRBJ2-1
clone_size: .
cdr3_aa: CASSKSGRGEFF
cdr3_nt: TGTGCCAGCAGTAAAAGCGGGAGGGGGGAGTTCTTC

d_call: TRBD1
v_call: TRBV18
j_call: TRBJ1-4
clone_size: .
cdr3_aa: CASSPYRGEEKLFF
cdr3_nt: TGTGCCAGCTCACCCTACAGGGGGGAGGAAAAACTGTTTTTT

d_call: .
v_call: TRBV5-1
j_call: TRBJ2-7
clone_size: .
cdr3_aa: CASSLGAGEDEQYF
cdr3_nt: TGCGCCAGCAGCTTGGGGGCAGGGGAGGACGAGCAGTACTTC